This T cell receptor (beta chain) appears in the sequencing data of a study of CD8+ T cells in alopecia areata. Regarding the study as a whole: Clonality in lesional scalp, especially alopecia totalis/universalis, exceeded that of normal scalp.

Extraction of RNA preceded its reverse transcription into cDNA, which served as the sequencing template. This table comes from immunoSEQ multiplex PCR, and its TCRdb copy is limited to in-frame clones, with some not included. The repertoire holds about 110,000 clones, with 59% as singletons. The CDR3 runs 15 residues. The V end was cut by 0 bases, the J end by 6 bases, with 14 bases between. Germline V gene sequence: CDR1 MNHEY, CDR2 SVGAGI. Worth noting for this clone: What it recognizes is unknown.

V and J are TRBV6-5 and TRBJ1-2, with D possibly being TRBD1 (5 bases). Sequenced: CD8+ T cells sorted from blood. The TCR sequence derives from a human donor in good health. CDR3 sequence (DNA): TGTGCCAGCAGTTACTCCGCTAACGGGGGTGATGGCTACACCTTC. It translates to CASSYSANGGDGYTF.